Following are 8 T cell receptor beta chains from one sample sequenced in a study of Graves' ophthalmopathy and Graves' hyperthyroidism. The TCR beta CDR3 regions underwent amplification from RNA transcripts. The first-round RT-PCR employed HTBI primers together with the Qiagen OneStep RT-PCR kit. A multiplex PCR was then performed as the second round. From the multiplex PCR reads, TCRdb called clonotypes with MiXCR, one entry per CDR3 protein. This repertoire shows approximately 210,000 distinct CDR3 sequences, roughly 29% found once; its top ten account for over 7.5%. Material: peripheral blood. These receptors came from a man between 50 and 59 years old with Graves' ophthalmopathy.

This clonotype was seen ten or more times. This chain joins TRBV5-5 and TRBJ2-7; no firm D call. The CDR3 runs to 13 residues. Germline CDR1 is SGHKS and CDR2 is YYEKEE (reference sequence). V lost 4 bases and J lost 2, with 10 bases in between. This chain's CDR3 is CASSLPQTYEQYF. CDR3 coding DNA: TGTGCCAGCAGCCTCCCCCAGACCTACGAGCAGTACTTC.

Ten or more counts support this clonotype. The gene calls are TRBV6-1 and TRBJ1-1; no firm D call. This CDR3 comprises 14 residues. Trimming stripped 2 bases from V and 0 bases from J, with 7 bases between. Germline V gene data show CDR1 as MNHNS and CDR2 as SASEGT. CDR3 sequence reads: CASSERDMNTEAFF. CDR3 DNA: TGTGCCAGCAGTGAAAGAGATATGAACACTGAAGCTTTCTTT.

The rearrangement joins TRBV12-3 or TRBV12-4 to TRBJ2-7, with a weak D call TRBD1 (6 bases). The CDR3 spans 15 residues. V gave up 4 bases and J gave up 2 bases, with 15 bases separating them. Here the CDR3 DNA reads TGTGCCAGCAGTTGGACAGAGAGGAGGCCCTACGAGCAGTACTTC. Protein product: CASSWTERRPYEQYF.

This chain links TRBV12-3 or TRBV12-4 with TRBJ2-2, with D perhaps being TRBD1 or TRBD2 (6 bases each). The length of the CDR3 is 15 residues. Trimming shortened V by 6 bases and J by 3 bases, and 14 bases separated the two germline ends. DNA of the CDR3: TGTGCCAGCAGACCCCAGGGGACTTACACCGGGGAGCTGTTTTTT. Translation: CASRPQGTYTGELFF.

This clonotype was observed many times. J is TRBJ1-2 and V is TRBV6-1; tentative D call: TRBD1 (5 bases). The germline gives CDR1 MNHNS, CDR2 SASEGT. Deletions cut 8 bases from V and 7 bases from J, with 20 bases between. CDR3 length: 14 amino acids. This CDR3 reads CASQWGGDRFGYTF. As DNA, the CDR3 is TGTGCCAGCCAGTGGGGCGGGGATAGGTTTGGCTACACCTTC.

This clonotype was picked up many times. DNA for the CDR3: TGCAGTGCTTCCCGGGAGACAGGCTCCTATAATTCACCCCTCCACTTT. Its translation is CSASRETGSYNSPLHF. The rearrangement joins TRBV20-1 to TRBJ1-6, with TRBD1 as a possible D gene (6 bases). The germline V and J ends were trimmed by 5 bases and 0 bases, with 14 bases remaining between them. Germline-derived CDR1 and CDR2 are DFQATT and SNEGSKA (reference sequence). The CDR3 is 16 amino acids.

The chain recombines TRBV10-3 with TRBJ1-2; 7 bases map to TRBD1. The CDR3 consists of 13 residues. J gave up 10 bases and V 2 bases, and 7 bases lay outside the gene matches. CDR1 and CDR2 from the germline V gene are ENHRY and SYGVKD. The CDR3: CAISEGTALHYTF. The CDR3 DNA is TGTGCCATCAGTGAGGGGACAGCCCTTCACTACACCTTC.

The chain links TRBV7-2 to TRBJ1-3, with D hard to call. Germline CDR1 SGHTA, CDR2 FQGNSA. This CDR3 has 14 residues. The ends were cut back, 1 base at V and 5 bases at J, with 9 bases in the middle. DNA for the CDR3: TGTGCCAGCAGCTTAGTAGGCAGAAGAAACACCATATATTTT. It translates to CASSLVGRRNTIYF.